This T cell receptor beta chain emerged from a study of regulatory T cells in long-lasting Graves disease. V was clipped by 2 bases and J by 5 bases; unmatched bases: 7. This CDR3 has 15 residues. Per the germline V gene, CDR1 is KGHSH and CDR2 is LQKENI. Time point noted: persistent/refractory GD, antithyroid drugs over 5 years with positive TRAb. The authors made the TCR library using RNA they extracted from PBMCs. With iRepertoire HTBI primers and Arm-PCR of CDR3 regions, TCR beta libraries were built. MiXCR, applied by TCRdb to the multiplex PCR reads, yields one record per CDR3 protein. The sample contains nearly 350,000 distinct CDR3 sequences, around a fifth of which appear only once. This clonotype was counted at least ten times.

The specimen was peripheral blood mononuclear cells (PBMCs), collected when the disease was refractory, from a patient treated with antithyroid drugs. The chain is built from TRBV18 and TRBJ1-2, with TRBD1 matching over 8 bases. The sequence came from a female donor with Graves disease. The CDR3 here is CASSPGQGFGYGYTF. CDR3 sequence (DNA): TGTGCCAGCTCACCAGGACAGGGTTTTGGATATGGCTACACCTTC.